Sequencing of this T cell receptor (beta chain) was carried out in a study of shared clonotypes between healthy human individuals. Study summary: Plates per donor: three CD4 naive, three CD4 memory, two CD8 naive, one CD8 memory. Study findings and constraints: Larger richness was generally estimated for naive than memory subsets.

Assay: immunoSEQ multiplex PCR; the TCRdb copy retains only in-frame clones and omits some. The sample carries about 2,100,000 clones, 85% to 95% recorded once. Selected positively for CCR7 and CD45RO-negative, naive CD8 cells excluded terminally differentiated effector memory CD45RA+ cells. Caucasian adults living in Nashville, Tennessee, provided all samples. Notes on this clone: Its antigen remains unidentified.

This clonotype was obtained from a young man in good health. Some clones in this sample may be carry-over from other donors' samples. The sequencing sample was made of naive CD8+ T cells from PBMCs.

This chain's CDR3 is CASSYSWGAPEAFF. The CDR3 coding sequence is TGTGCCAGCAGTTACTCGTGGGGTGCCCCTGAAGCTTTCTTT. The chain recombines TRBV6-5 with TRBJ1-1; no definite D call. Germline CDR1 is MNHEY and CDR2 is SVGAGI. The ends were cut back, 0 bases at V and 6 bases at J, with 11 bases in the middle. CDR3 size: 14 residues.